This TCR beta chain was recovered during a study of shared clonotypes between healthy human individuals. Looking at the study overall: Three men and a couple of women, aged 18 to 49, were donors.

This table comes from immunoSEQ multiplex PCR, and its TCRdb copy is limited to in-frame clones, with some not included. The data show over a million clones, 98% seen once. This CDR3 region has 15 residues. Trimming shortened V by 1 base and J by 3 bases, and 11 bases separated the two germline ends. Germline lookup yields CDR1 SGHRS and CDR2 YFSETQ. This clone was seen once. From CD4+ cells came CD45RA+ naive and CD45RA-negative memory subsets. The TCR was taken from a man aged 25-45 years in good health. The sample consisted of naive CD4+ T cells sorted from blood. Subset described: CD45RA+ positively selected. V usage is TRBV5-1 and J usage is TRBJ2-1; D unresolved. The CDR3 reads CASSLSYPSYNEQFF. CDR3 nucleotides: TGCGCCAGCAGCTTGAGCTACCCTAGCTACAATGAGCAGTTCTTC.